Included here is one T cell receptor (beta chain) sequence, with context. The germline V and J ends were trimmed by 7 bases and 0 bases, with 7 bases remaining between them. The germline CDR1 and CDR2 sequences are MNHEY and SVGAGI. This CDR3 spans 13 amino acids. Clones were read by immunoSEQ multiplex PCR, and TCRdb kept only the in-frame ones, dropping some. The sample has under 150,000 clones, approximately 89% seen once; the top ten hold under 9%. This sample stems from a study of control samples from healthy donors and cancer patients. The sample was PBMCs. This rearrangement joins TRBV6-5 to TRBJ1-5; no reliable D call. The receptor was isolated from a man in his fifties or sixties with head and neck cancer. The CDR3 DNA follows: TGTGCCAGCATAGGGTGTAGCAATCAGCCCCAGCATTTT. Translated: CASIGCSNQPQHF.